One and the same sample provided the 10 T cell receptor beta chains below, sequenced in a study of cytomegalovirus exposure and HLA in healthy donors. Primers: 60 Vbeta forward and 13 Jbeta reverse. The protocol was immunoSEQ multiplex PCR, while the TCRdb copy is restricted to in-frame clones and leaves out a portion. The sample records fewer than 200,000 clones, roughly 80% being singletons. Specimen: PBMCs. These receptors originate from a woman aged 18 to 35 in good health and CMV-seropositive.

The chain is built from TRBV7-6 and TRBJ2-1; D is ambiguous. V lost 5 bases, J lost 6 bases, and 14 bases lay in between. The CDR3 contains 14 residues. The germline CDR1 and CDR2 sequences are SGHVS and FNYEAQ. CDR3 coding DNA: TGTGCCAGCAGCATCTCCCTAGGTAGCAATGAGCAGTTCTTC. The encoded protein is CASSISLGSNEQFF.

This rearrangement joins TRBV27 to TRBJ1-2; tentative D call: TRBD1 (5 bases). The CDR3 totals 13 residues. Trimming cost V 8 bases and J 4 bases, with 14 bases left between them. Germline-derived CDR1 and CDR2 are MNHEY and SMNVEV (reference sequence). CDR3 sequence: CASRTGLGYGYTF. As DNA, the CDR3 is TGTGCCAGCCGTACAGGTCTCGGCTATGGCTACACCTTC.

The chain uses TRBV11-2 and TRBJ2-5; TRBD1 matches 11 bases. CDR3 length: 15 residues. The germline CDR1 and CDR2 sequences are SGHAT and FQNNGV. V shed 6 bases, J shed 5 bases, and the junction held 8 bases outside the gene matches. Here the CDR3 reads CASRQGQGVLETQYF. CDR3 coding DNA: TGTGCCAGCAGGCAGGGACAGGGGGTCTTGGAGACCCAGTACTTC.

J is TRBJ1-5 and V is TRBV9, with a tentative D call TRBD1 (6 bases). Germline V gives CDR1 SGDLS, CDR2 YYNGEE. V shed 5 bases and J shed 4 bases, with 13 bases lying between them. The CDR3 spans 14 residues. The CDR3 nucleotides read TGTGCCAGCAGTCTCGACAGGCGAAATCAGCCCCAGCATTTT. Its protein is CASSLDRRNQPQHF.

The V and J genes are TRBV7-8 and TRBJ2-5, with 10 bases fitting TRBD2. The CDR3 has 15 residues. CDR1 is SGHVS, CDR2 FQNEAQ, per germline. J was trimmed by 5 bases and V by 5 bases; bases with no gene match: 8. The CDR3 sequence is CASSEAGGPGETQYF. The CDR3 DNA reads as TGTGCCAGCAGCGAAGCGGGGGGGCCTGGGGAGACCCAGTACTTC. The variable domain in full, with the rest retrieved from reference TRBV7-8 and TRBJ2-5, is GAGVSQSPRYKVAKRGQDVALRCDPISGHVSLFWYQQALGQGPEFLTYFQNEAQLDKSGLPSDRFFAERPEGSVSTLKIQRTQQEDSAVYLCASSEAGGPGETQYFGPGTRLLVL.

J is TRBJ1-5 and V is TRBV18, with 7 bases fitting TRBD1. V trimming: 3 bases; J trimming: 4 bases; junction bases outside the gene matches: 3. The CDR3 extends over 14 amino acids. CDR1 and CDR2 from the germline V gene are KGHSH and LQKENI. The CDR3 reads CASSPGQANQPQHF. CDR3 DNA: TGTGCCAGCTCACCTGGACAGGCAAATCAGCCCCAGCATTTT. Full variable domain (rest looked up from reference TRBV18 and TRBJ1-5): NAGVMQNPRHLVRRRGQEARLRCSPMKGHSHVYWYRQLPEEGLKFMVYLQKENIIDESGMPKERFSAEFPKEGPSILRIQQVVRGDSAAYFCASSPGQANQPQHFGDGTRLSIL.

V gene TRBV7-3 combines with J gene TRBJ1-1, with 9 bases matching TRBD1. The germline gives CDR1 SGHTA, CDR2 FQGTGA. This CDR3 has 20 amino acids. J lost 4 bases, V lost 1 base, and 19 bases had no gene match. The CDR3 sequence: CASSLIGTGTPEAVATEAFF. The CDR3 nucleotides are TGTGCCAGCAGCTTAATTGGGACAGGGACCCCCGAAGCTGTGGCCACTGAAGCTTTCTTT.

The CDR3 region has the DNA TGCGCCAGCAGCGAGACAGGGGGCTTCGGTATGGAGACCCAGTACTTC. This codes for CASSETGGFGMETQYF. J is TRBJ2-5 and V is TRBV10-1; 10 bases are shared with TRBD1. This CDR3 is built from 16 residues. Trimming took 6 bases from V and 5 from J; bases not matched to a gene: 12. Per germline, CDR1 WNHNN and CDR2 SYGVQD (reference sequence).

This sequence joins TRBV27 and TRBJ1-5, with TRBD1 matching 8 bases. Unmatched junction bases numbered 17, after V lost 5 bases and J lost 2 bases. The CDR3 is 19 residues long. The germline V gene encodes CDR1 MNHEY and CDR2 SMNVEV (reference sequence). CDR3 sequence (DNA): TGTGCCAGCAGTGCCCGATACGGCCAGGGGGCGCAGGGCAATCAGCCCCAGCATTTT. Its protein product is CASSARYGQGAQGNQPQHF.

This chain joins TRBV4-1 and TRBJ2-5; D is possibly TRBD1 (6 bases). The CDR3 has 15 amino acids. Germline CDR1 reads MGHRA; CDR2 reads YSYEKL. Deletions cut 4 bases from V and 5 bases from J, with 17 bases between. DNA of the CDR3: TGCGCCAGCAGCCTTGAGGGGGACGCCCGGGAGACCCAGTACTTC. This sequence encodes CASSLEGDARETQYF.